This entry lists 3 T cell receptor beta chains sequenced from one sample in a study of cytomegalovirus exposure and HLA in healthy donors (dated 2017 in TCRdb). Preparation of the library involved the immunoSEQ multiplex PCR assay. A mixture of 60 forward primers for TCR Vbeta segments and 13 reverse primers for TCR Jbeta segments was used in the multiplex PCR. TCRdb's version of the immuneACCESS table is confined to in-frame rearrangements and falls short of the full clone set. An unresolved V gene accounts for under half of the shortfall where checked; the remainder is of unknown origin. The sample has 130,000 or so clones on record, approximately 8.8% of them singletons. 5% to 6% of the sample is held by the ten biggest clonotypes. The sequencing input was PBMCs. The receptor set was obtained from a man aged 35 to 55 in good health and CMV-seronegative.

The gene calls are TRBV2 and TRBJ1-2; D is undetermined. V lost 4 bases, J lost 6 bases, and 9 bases lay in between. The CDR3 is 12 amino acids. CDR1 SNHLY and CDR2 FYNNEI come from the germline V gene. In DNA form, the CDR3 reads TGTGCCAGCAGTGTATATGGAGATGGCTACACCTTC. Translated, it gives CASSVYGDGYTF.

The chain is built from TRBV5-4 and TRBJ2-1, with D possibly TRBD1 on 6 matching bases. The CDR3 consists of 19 residues. Trimming took off 2 bases at V and 6 bases at J, with 27 bases between the two ends. Germline CDR1 is SGHNT and CDR2 is YYREEE (reference sequence). Here the CDR3 reads CASSFRLRNPRGNPNEQFF. The CDR3 nucleotides read TGTGCCAGCAGCTTTAGACTACGAAACCCCAGGGGAAACCCCAATGAGCAGTTCTTC.

This rearrangement joins TRBV2 to TRBJ1-1; TRBD1 aligns across 7 bases. Germline V lookup: CDR1 SNHLY, CDR2 FYNNEI. Germline trimming cut 6 bases from V and 3 bases from J; bases unmatched to any gene: 7. The CDR3 spans 14 residues. CDR3 nucleotide sequence: TGTGCCAGCAGAACAGGGGCCCTGGACACTGAAGCTTTCTTT. It translates to CASRTGALDTEAFF.